This T cell receptor beta chain was sequenced for a study of blood T cell repertoires in COVID-19. The table lists this clone with a few counts. Sequencing used immunoSEQ multiplex PCR; TCRdb keeps in-frame clones, though not all of them. The sample comprises about 120,000 clones, under 85% of which are singletons, and around 11% rests with the top ten. The CDR3 length is 16 residues. The V gene end was trimmed by 5 bases and the J gene end by 6 bases; junction bases not matched to a gene: 15. In germline, CDR1 is SGHAT, CDR2 FQNNGV. Sequencing was carried out using peripheral blood. The chain employs TRBV11-2 and TRBJ2-7; 8 bases are shared with TRBD2. The receptor was derived from a man in his fifties or sixties with acute or convalescent COVID-19. CDR3 DNA sequence: TGTGCCAGCAGCATTCATAGCGGGGCGATCCCGGGCGAGCAGTACTTC. This translates into CASSIHSGAIPGEQYF.